The sequence of this TCR beta chain was determined in a study of blood T cell repertoires in COVID-19. Repertoires were generated with immunoSEQ multiplex PCR, while TCRdb's copy carries only in-frame clones and drops some. The table records roughly 170,000 clones, less than 85% of them present only once. This CDR3 region has 14 residues. Ages ranged from about 18 to 100 years, with residence in some 25 US areas. Material for sequencing was PBMCs or T cells enriched from blood (not recorded which). The chain carries TRBV21-1 and TRBJ2-5; the table's D call, TRBD2, has no DNA check behind it. The J call may be mistaken, given a closer DNA end match to TRBJ2-7. TRBV21-1 is recorded as a pseudogene. The sequence derives from a man aged 45-65 years who had recovered from COVID-19. Written as DNA, the CDR3 is TGTGCCAGCAGCAGGAGGGACCTAAGTTACGAGCAGTACTTC. Encoded protein: CASSRRDLSYEQYF.